This is a list of T cell receptor beta chains from one sample in a study of OX40 agonist ivuxolimab in advanced cancers. TCRdb's copy holds only in-frame clones and misses some; the assay was immunoSEQ multiplex PCR. The sample shows approximately 54,000 clones, approximately 91% of them seen only once. The specimen was CD4+ or CD8+ T cells sorted from blood, collected in a trial of the OX40 agonist ivuxolimab. The receptors were sampled from an adult with an advanced solid tumor such as melanoma, head and neck, liver or kidney cancer. CDR3s include the opening cysteine and the closing phenylalanine or tryptophan. The D gene is left open where the match is weak. Expanded clones are given a class, and other clones once, few, many or no size at all.

>-|TRBV5-4|TRBD2|TRBJ2-7
CASSLGLAMKDEQYF
TGTGCCAGCAGCTTGGGACTAGCGATGAAGGACGAGCAGTACTTC
>-|TRBV7-3|-|TRBJ2-1
CASSLTGTPSYNEQFF
TGTGCCAGCAGCTTAACCGGGACACCCTCCTACAATGAGCAGTTCTTC
>-|TRBV5-5|-|TRBJ2-5
CASSLAGVAETQYF
TGTGCCAGCAGCTTGGCAGGGGTAGCAGAGACCCAGTACTTC
>-|TRBV6-1|-|TRBJ1-1
CATSDRLNTEAFF
TGTGCCACCTCAGACAGGTTGAACACTGAAGCTTTCTTT
>-|TRBV5-1|-|TRBJ2-7
CASSLARVGGEQYF
TGCGCCAGCAGCTTGGCTAGGGTCGGGGGCGAGCAGTACTTC
>-|TRBV6-1|-|TRBJ1-5
CASSGVVNQPQHF
TGTGCCAGCAGTGGGGTGGTTAATCAGCCCCAGCATTTT
>-|TRBV5-5|-|TRBJ2-5
CASSSGSRQETQYF
TGTGCCAGCAGCTCTGGCAGCCGCCAGGAGACCCAGTACTTC
>-|TRBV6-5|-|TRBJ2-7
CASSYSTGEQYF
TGTGCCAGCAGTTACTCGACTGGCGAGCAGTACTTC
>-|TRBV5-1|TRBD1|TRBJ1-2
CASSSGQGLYGYTF
TGCGCCAGCAGCTCGGGACAGGGGCTCTATGGCTACACCTTC
>-|TRBV28|TRBD1|TRBJ2-6
CASSWAGQGVLSSGANVLTF
TGTGCCAGCAGTTGGGCGGGACAGGGGGTTCTTAGCTCTGGGGCCAACGTCCTGACTTTC
>-|TRBV10-3|-|TRBJ2-5
CAISEGQPTQETQYF
TGTGCCATCAGTGAGGGACAGCCTACCCAAGAGACCCAGTACTTC
>-|TRBV5-1|-|TRBJ1-1
CASSLDGQLNTEAFF
TGCGCCAGCAGCTTGGACGGACAGTTGAACACTGAAGCTTTCTTT
>-|TRBV6-6|-|TRBJ2-1
CASSYGRGQFF
TGTGCCAGCAGTTACGGCCGAGGGCAGTTCTTC
>-|TRBV28|-|TRBJ1-2
CASSLGGSRGYTF
TGTGCCAGCAGTTTAGGCGGTTCGCGCGGCTACACCTTC
>-|TRBV7-9|-|TRBJ2-5
CASSQPFLSGMNQETQYF
TGTGCCAGCAGCCAGCCCTTCCTTTCGGGGATGAACCAAGAGACCCAGTACTTC
>-|TRBV5-6|-|TRBJ2-7
CASSTLGYEQYF
TGTGCCAGCAGCACCCTTGGCTACGAGCAGTACTTC
>-|TRBV7-2|-|TRBJ2-5
CASSLAGAETQYF
TGTGCCAGCAGCTTAGCGGGCGCGGAGACCCAGTACTTC
>-|TRBV28|TRBD1|TRBJ2-6
CASSFLGQGSSGANVLTF
TGTGCCAGCAGTTTTTTGGGACAGGGAAGCTCTGGGGCCAACGTCCTGACTTTC
>-|TRBV6-6|-|TRBJ2-7
CASGWYEYF
TGTGCCAGCGGCTGGTACGAGTACTTC
>-|TRBV6-6|-|TRBJ2-3
CASSLGGLDTQYF
TGTGCCAGCAGCCTCGGGGGTCTAGATACGCAGTATTTT
>-|TRBV18|-|TRBJ1-1
CASSPWNTEAFF
TGTGCCAGCTCGCCGTGGAACACTGAAGCTTTCTTT
>-|TRBV5-1|-|TRBJ1-2
CASSLDGGAYGYTF
TGCGCCAGCAGCTTGGATGGGGGGGCATATGGCTACACCTTC
>once|TRBV2|TRBD1|TRBJ1-5
CASSVLEGGFQPQHF
TGTGCCAGCAGTGTCCTTGAAGGGGGCTTTCAGCCCCAGCATTTT
>-|TRBV5-6|-|TRBJ2-1
CASTTYNEQFF
TGTGCCAGCACCACTTACAATGAGCAGTTCTTC
>-|TRBV7-9|-|TRBJ2-7
CASSSLGYEQYF
TGTGCCAGCAGCTCACTAGGGTACGAGCAGTACTTC
>-|TRBV18|TRBD1|TRBJ1-1
CASSLGGQKNTEAFF
TGTGCCAGCTCCCTTGGGGGACAGAAGAACACTGAAGCTTTCTTT
>once|TRBV18|-|TRBJ2-2
CASSPFLGRAWDTGELFF
TGTGCCAGCTCACCATTCCTCGGGCGCGCCTGGGATACCGGGGAGCTGTTTTTT
>once|TRBV28|-|TRBJ1-5
CASRGGQGSQPQHF
TGTGCCAGTCGTGGAGGGCAGGGTAGTCAGCCCCAGCATTTT
>-|TRBV29-1|-|TRBJ2-1
CSVKPDYEQFF
TGCAGCGTTAAACCCGACTATGAGCAGTTCTTC
>-|TRBV27|TRBD1|TRBJ2-7
CATKKRTGGRAGGPYEQYF
TGTGCCACAAAAAAACGGACAGGGGGAAGGGCGGGAGGCCCTTACGAGCAGTACTTC
>-|TRBV19|TRBD1|TRBJ2-1
CASSRDRGRGRNEQFF
TGTGCCAGTAGTCGGGACAGGGGGCGGGGTCGTAATGAGCAGTTCTTC